The 2 T cell receptor beta chains below come from one sample, sequenced in a study of identical twins. TCRdb reprocessed the 5' RACE reads via MiXCR and lists one record per CDR3 protein. This sample yields fewer than 250,000 distinct CDR3 sequences, of which roughly 7% are seen a single time; about 3.6% belongs to the top ten. The sample was also reused in another study, on yellow fever vaccine responses in identical twins.

The sequenced sample consisted of memory (CD45RO+) T cells sorted from blood. The receptors stem from a woman between 18 and 29 years old in good health.

This chain joins TRBV7-3 and TRBJ2-1, with D unresolved. Germline assignment: CDR1 SGHTA and CDR2 FQGTGA. CDR3 size: 19 residues. Trimming took 0 bases from V and 7 from J, leaving 25 bases between them. The CDR3 DNA reads TGTGCCAGCAGCTTAACTAGGTTGTCGGTTAGCTCGATTCCTAATGAGCAGTTCTTC. It codes for CASSLTRLSVSSIPNEQFF.

There are many counts of this clonotype. The genes are TRBV7-9 and TRBJ2-7; 9 nucleotides line up with TRBD1. Per germline, CDR1 SEHNR and CDR2 FQNEAQ (reference sequence). This CDR3 comprises 16 residues. V was clipped by 5 bases and J by 3 bases; unmatched bases: 11. The CDR3 DNA follows: TGTGCCAGCAGCACAACAAGACAGGGGGTAGGCTACGAGCAGTACTTC. Protein product: CASSTTRQGVGYEQYF.